The T cell receptor beta chain under discussion was sequenced for a study of blood T cells in healthy people across ages. This clonotype came up a few times. This CDR3 contains 17 residues. Losses at the gene ends were 2 bases for V and 3 bases for J; bases not matched to a gene: 9. Germline CDR1 reads DFQATT; CDR2 reads SNEGSKA (reference sequence). Primed by a sample-barcoded 5' primer and a J-beta primer mix, a second PCR proceeded for about 7 to 12 cycles. A single record per CDR3 protein comes from TCRdb applying MiXCR to the 5' RACE reads. The table has 750,000 to 950,000 distinct CDR3 sequences, around half seen once; the top ten hold about two fifths.

Sequencing was performed on blood. V is TRBV20-1 and J is TRBJ2-4; 11 positions match TRBD1. The clonotype comes from an elderly man in good health. CDR3 sequence: CSARPGQGARDKNIQYF. The CDR3 coding sequence is TGCAGTGCTAGACCTGGACAGGGGGCGCGAGACAAAAACATTCAGTACTTC.